This TCR beta chain originates from a study of blood T cell repertoires in COVID-19. The V gene's germline CDR1 is SGHRS and CDR2 YFSETQ. The ends were cut back, 1 base at V and 2 bases at J, with 11 bases in the middle. The CDR3 spans 15 residues. This clone was seen just once. Assay: immunoSEQ multiplex PCR; the TCRdb copy retains only in-frame clones and omits some. Found here are 50,000 to 60,000 clones, around 84% of them singletons; the top ten hold roughly 6.4%. Specimen: peripheral blood. The TCR comes from a human donor in a cohort sampled during active or convalescent COVID-19. The rearrangement joins TRBV5-1 to TRBJ2-3; tentatively, D is TRBD1 (5 bases). The CDR3 sequence is CASSLQGFDTDTQYF. CDR3 in DNA: TGCGCCAGCAGCTTGCAGGGTTTTGACACAGATACGCAGTATTTT.